The 9 T cell receptor beta chains presented below share a single source sample, sequenced in a study of blood T cells in healthy people across ages. A second about 7 to 12 cycle PCR used barcoded and J-beta primers. TCRdb reprocessed the 5' RACE reads with MiXCR, giving one entry per CDR3 protein. There are 1,300,000 or so distinct CDR3 sequences in the sample; 45% to 70% occur only once, and 6.5% to 8.5% lies in the top ten. The source material was blood. These receptors came from a man younger than 35 in good health.

This clonotype has a handful of counts. This rearrangement joins TRBV25-1 to TRBJ2-3; D is undetermined. Germline lookup yields CDR1 MGHDK and CDR2 SYGVNS. V lost 7 bases to trimming and J lost 1 base, with 9 bases between them. This CDR3 contains 13 residues. CDR3 coding DNA: TGTGCCAGCATCAGGTGGGGCACAGATACGCAGTATTTT. Its translation: CASIRWGTDTQYF.

The rearrangement uses TRBV6-1 and TRBJ2-7; D remains ambiguous. Between the trimmed V and J ends, which lost 0 bases and 0 bases, there was a span of 12 bases. The CDR3 runs to 16 residues. CDR1 MNHNS and CDR2 SASEGT come from the germline V gene. The CDR3 loop reads CASSEALLANSYEQYF. Written as DNA, the CDR3 is TGTGCCAGCAGTGAAGCGCTTCTTGCCAACTCCTACGAGCAGTACTTC.

This clonotype was found a few times. The chain is built from TRBV5-1 and TRBJ1-4, with D hard to call. Trimming cost V 4 bases and J 5 bases, with 12 bases left between them. The V gene's germline CDR1 is SGHRS and CDR2 YFSETQ. The CDR3 loop spans 14 amino acids. The CDR3 sequence: CASSPDTENEKLFF. Written as DNA, the CDR3 is TGCGCCAGCAGCCCCGACACGGAAAATGAAAAACTGTTTTTT.

The V and J genes are TRBV7-9 and TRBJ2-3; D might be TRBD2 (6 bases). V shed 1 base and J shed 0 bases, with 11 bases lying between them. The CDR3 loop spans 16 amino acids. CDR1 is SEHNR, CDR2 FQNEAQ, per germline (reference sequence). CDR3 DNA sequence: TGTGCCAGCAGCTTAGGGAGCGGGCGAAGCACAGATACGCAGTATTTT. It is translated as CASSLGSGRSTDTQYF.

This chain links TRBV5-6 with TRBJ1-2, with D unresolved. The CDR3 runs 14 residues. V shed 4 bases and J shed 4 bases, with 14 bases lying between them. Germline V gives CDR1 SGHDT, CDR2 YYEEEE. CDR3 amino acids: CASSRYSLRYGYTF. CDR3 nucleotides: TGTGCCAGCAGCAGATACAGTCTCCGCTATGGCTACACCTTC.

The V call is TRBV10-3, the J call TRBJ1-2; possible D gene TRBD1, 6 bases. Germline V gives CDR1 ENHRY, CDR2 SYGVKD. Deletions cut 6 bases from V and 2 bases from J, with 16 bases between. There are 15 residues in the CDR3. The DNA of the CDR3 is TGTGCCATCAGCGTGCCAGGGGAGAGAAACTATGGCTACACCTTC. It specifies CAISVPGERNYGYTF.

This chain joins TRBV20-1 and TRBJ2-1, with D possibly matching TRBD2 (5 bases). Germline lookup yields CDR1 DFQATT and CDR2 SNEGSKA (reference sequence). CDR3 length: 16 residues. V was clipped by 6 bases and J by 2 bases, with 20 bases between them. DNA for the CDR3: TGCAGTGCCTTCGGATTAGAAGCGGCTACCTACAATGAGCAGTTCTTC. Translation: CSAFGLEAATYNEQFF.

This clonotype has a handful of counts. The genes are TRBV29-1 and TRBJ2-5; D is undetermined. Deletions cut 7 bases from V and 5 bases from J, with 17 bases between. The CDR3 consists of 13 residues. CDR1 and CDR2 (germline): SQVTM, ANQGSEA. In nucleotides, the CDR3 is TGCAGCGGCCAAAAACAAGTGCGGGAGACCCAGTACTTC. It is translated as CSGQKQVRETQYF.

The rearrangement links TRBV20-1 to TRBJ2-1; D ambiguous. V was cut by 1 base and J by 9 bases, with 22 bases left in between. CDR3 length: 16 residues. Germline assignment: CDR1 DFQATT and CDR2 SNEGSKA (reference sequence). The CDR3 coding sequence is TGCAGTGCTAGAGTCCGTAGAGCTCCCCATCCCTTTGAGCAGTTCTTC. This codes for CSARVRRAPHPFEQFF.